These 4 T cell receptor beta chains originate from one sample sequenced in a study of shared clonotypes between healthy human individuals. The method was immunoSEQ multiplex PCR; TCRdb's version includes in-frame clones alone and lacks a portion of them. The sample holds 2 million to 2.5 million clones; 85% to 95% are singletons and the top ten take 0.39%. Sequencing used naive CD4+ T cells from PBMCs. Documented subset: CD45RA+ positively selected. The receptors originated from a man in his late teens or twenties in good health. Some clones in this sample may be carry-over from other donors' samples.

V is TRBV25-1 and J is TRBJ1-4; 7 bases map to TRBD1. Germline values: CDR1 MGHDK, CDR2 SYGVNS. The junction had 7 bases not matched to a gene; V was cut back by 8 bases and J by 4 bases. This CDR3 is built from 14 residues. CDR3 amino acids: CASEPGQLNEKLFF. In DNA form, the CDR3 reads TGTGCCAGCGAACCGGGACAGCTTAATGAAAAACTGTTTTTT.

Concerning this clone: The same CDR3 arises from other DNA sequences in this sample as well. The V call is TRBV18, the J call TRBJ1-3; the D is unclear. Germline V gives CDR1 KGHSH, CDR2 LQKENI. The V and J ends lost 3 bases and 2 bases respectively, with 5 bases between them. The CDR3 is made up of 13 amino acids. This CDR3 reads CASSPGAGNTIYF. In DNA, the CDR3 is TGTGCCAGCTCACCCGGGGCTGGAAACACCATATATTTT.

The rearrangement joins TRBV7-9 to TRBJ1-3; D is unresolved. Trimming left V 5 bases short and J 2 bases short, with 13 bases between. The length of the CDR3 is 15 residues. CDR1 and CDR2 from the germline V gene are SEHNR and FQNEAQ (reference sequence). CDR3 sequence: CASSPGPGPGNTIYF. The CDR3 coding sequence is TGTGCCAGCAGCCCCGGGCCGGGCCCTGGAAACACCATATATTTT.

The J gene is TRBJ2-1, the V gene TRBV5-1; 11 positions agree with TRBD2. Germline-derived CDR1 and CDR2 are SGHRS and YFSETQ. Trimming at V came to 2 bases and at J to 9 bases, leaving 7 bases not matched to a gene. The CDR3 spans 15 residues. CDR3 sequence (DNA): TGCGCCAGCAGCTTACTAGCGGGAGAGCCGGGTGAGCAGTTCTTC. Translated, it gives CASSLLAGEPGEQFF.